This T cell receptor beta chain was retrieved from a study of spatial heterogeneity in lung cancer. General study results and limits: Coverage of tumor T cells, an estimated figure, was approximately 7% for alpha and 11% to 15% for beta chains. The number of expanded tumor alpha and beta chains correlated with mutation number.

CDR1 is MNHEY and CDR2 is SVGEGT in the germline V gene. The CDR3 runs 17 residues. Trimming cost V 5 bases and J 2 bases, with 19 bases left between them. This clonotype rates as medium-sized. No antigen is known for it. Time point reported: sample taken at primary tumor resection. The donors were more than 70 patients with non-small cell lung cancer that was early-stage and untreated. No cell sorting; template was whole RNA from tumor, lung tissue or PBMC. TCRdb re-called the 5' RACE reads with MiXCR, one entry per CDR3 protein. The repertoire holds 5,500 to 7,000 distinct CDR3 sequences, with around 7% as singletons.

V usage is TRBV6-2 or TRBV6-3 and J usage is TRBJ1-5; maybe TRBD1 (6 bases). The clonotype comes from a female donor with early-stage non-small cell lung cancer. The sequenced sample was lung tumor tissue, obtained at surgery. The CDR3 reads CASSRPSTGLGNQPQHF. The DNA for the CDR3 is TGTGCCAGCAGTCGCCCCTCGACAGGTCTGGGCAATCAGCCCCAGCATTTT.